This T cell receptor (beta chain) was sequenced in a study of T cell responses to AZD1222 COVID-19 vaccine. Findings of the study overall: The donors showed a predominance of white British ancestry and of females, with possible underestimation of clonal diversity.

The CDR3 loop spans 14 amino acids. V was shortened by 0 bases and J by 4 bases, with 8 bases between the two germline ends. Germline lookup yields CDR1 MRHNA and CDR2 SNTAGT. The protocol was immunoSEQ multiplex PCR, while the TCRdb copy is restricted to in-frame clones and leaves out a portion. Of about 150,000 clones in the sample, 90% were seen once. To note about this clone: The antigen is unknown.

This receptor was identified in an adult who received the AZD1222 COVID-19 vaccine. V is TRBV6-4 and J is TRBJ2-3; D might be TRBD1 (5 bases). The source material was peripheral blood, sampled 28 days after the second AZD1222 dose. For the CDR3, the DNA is TGTGCCAGCAGTGACTCCCCAGGGTCAGATACGCAGTATTTT. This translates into CASSDSPGSDTQYF.